This entry lists 9 T cell receptor gamma chains sequenced from one sample in a study of Vδ1+ human thymocytes. Sequences come from RNA converted to cDNA by reverse transcription. CDR3 amplicons came from multiplex PCR with pooled V-gene forward and constant-region reverse primers. TCRdb re-identified clones in the multiplex PCR reads via CATT. The table lists tens of thousands of gamma-chain clones, just over 20% of them singletons. Antigen specificity for these receptors is unknown. Whole-study findings and limits: Thymic TRG and TRD repertoires appeared highly polyclonal, with Gaussian CDR3 length distributions.

The sample comprised Vdelta1+ gamma-delta thymocytes from the thymus. Subset described: FACS-sorted CD3+ TCRalphabeta- TCRVdelta1+ TCRVdelta2- thymocytes. The receptors derive from a girl under three years old who had congenital heart surgery.

V gene TRGV3 combines with J gene TRGJ1 or TRGJ2. CDR1 and CDR2 (germline): VTNTFY, YDVSTARD (reference sequence). The V gene end was trimmed by 5 bases and the J gene end by 8 bases; junction bases not matched to a gene: 3. This CDR3 contains 10 residues. As DNA, the CDR3 is TGTGCCACCTGGGCGCATAAGAAACTCTTT. This translates into CATWAHKKLF.

This clone was seen only a few times. This rearrangement joins TRGV4 to TRGJ1 or TRGJ2. This CDR3 comprises 14 residues. CDR1 and CDR2 from the germline V gene are EGSTGY and YDSYTSSV. With 0 bases clipped from V and 6 bases from J, the junction kept 8 bases outside the gene matches. The CDR3 DNA reads TGTGCCACCTGGGATGGGCCTTTTTTTTATAAGAAACTCTTT. Its translation: CATWDGPFFYKKLF.

Of note for this clone: The identical CDR3 is also encoded by other nucleotide sequences in the sample. J is TRGJ1 or TRGJ2 and V is TRGV2. This CDR3 spans 12 amino acids. Unmatched junction bases numbered 4, after V lost 1 base and J lost 7 bases. Germline V gene lookup returns CDR1 EGSNGY and CDR2 YDSYNSKV. CDR3 region: CATWDGLYKKLF. CDR3 coding DNA: TGTGCCACCTGGGACGGTCTGTATAAGAAACTCTTT.

Of note for this clone: It may be a read error: a sequence one base away is much more abundant. Other nucleotide sequences in the sample specify the same CDR3. The chain employs TRGV3 and TRGJ1 or TRGJ2. V lost 0 bases to trimming and J lost 4 bases; unmatched junction nucleotides: 3. The CDR3 length is 13 residues. The germline gives CDR1 VTNTFY, CDR2 YDVSTARD (reference sequence). CDR3 amino acids: CATWDRLYYKKLF. The CDR3 DNA is TGTGCCACCTGGGACAGGCTATATTATAAGAAACTCTTT.

This chain joins TRGV2 and TRGJP2. Trimming removed 0 bases from V and 3 bases from J; junction bases left unmatched: 10. CDR1 and CDR2 (germline): EGSNGY, YDSYNSKV. This CDR3 is 17 amino acids long. The CDR3 nucleotides are TGTGCCACCTGGGACGGGTCACGAGGGGGTAGTGATTGGATCAAGACGTTT. Residues: CATWDGSRGGSDWIKTF.

As regards this clone: A much larger clone is a single base away; this may be a read error. The J gene is TRGJ1 or TRGJ2, the V gene TRGV3. Per the germline V gene, CDR1 is VTNTFY and CDR2 is YDVSTARD (reference sequence). The CDR3 is made up of 14 amino acids. The ends lost 3 bases at V and 0 bases at J; junction bases unmatched: 5. The DNA for the CDR3 is TGTGCCACCTGGGACGCGTTGAATTATTATAAGAAACTCTTT. Its protein is CATWDALNYYKKLF.

For this clone: The same CDR3 can be traced to other DNA sequences in this sample. The V gene is TRGV2, the J gene TRGJP2. This CDR3 comprises 14 residues. V lost 3 bases to trimming and J lost 5 bases; unmatched junction nucleotides: 6. CDR1 and CDR2 from the germline V gene are EGSNGY and YDSYNSKV. CDR3 sequence reads: CATWDPGSDWIKTF. Written as DNA, the CDR3 is TGTGCCACCTGGGACCCGGGGAGTGATTGGATCAAGACGTTT.

The chain employs TRGV3 and TRGJ1 or TRGJ2. The V and J ends lost 3 bases and 4 bases, in that order; junction bases with no gene match: 6. The length of the CDR3 is 13 residues. Germline V CDR1 and CDR2: VTNTFY, YDVSTARD (reference sequence). CDR3 sequence (DNA): TGTGCCACCTGGGACGCTTCGTATTATAAGAAACTCTTT. Translating gives CATWDASYYKKLF.

In regard to this clone: One end of the junction varies from germline; a read error may be responsible. This chain connects TRGV2 to TRGJ1 or TRGJ2. There are 11 residues in the CDR3. Germline values: CDR1 EGSNGY, CDR2 YDSYNSKV. CDR3 region: CATWDSEKLFF. The CDR3 DNA sequence: TGTGCCACCTGGGACAGTGAAAAACTGTTTTTT.